These 10 T cell receptor beta chains were sequenced from one sample in a study of blood T cells in healthy people across ages. Using a J-beta primer mix together with a sample-barcoded 5' primer, a second PCR was run for roughly 6 to 11 cycles. TCRdb recomputed calls from the 5' RACE reads with MiXCR, one row per CDR3 protein. Of about 1.5 million distinct CDR3 sequences listed, about 45% were seen once; the top ten hold approximately 4.1%. Sequenced: blood. These receptors all come from a woman aged 18-29 years in good health.

The CDR3 protein is CSVVGQGTGELFF. The CDR3 region has the DNA TGCAGCGTTGTAGGCCAGGGAACCGGGGAGCTGTTTTTT. This chain links TRBV29-1 with TRBJ2-2; TRBD1 is a possible D gene (5 bases). The CDR3 extends over 13 amino acids. Germline lookup yields CDR1 SQVTM and CDR2 ANQGSEA. Trimming stripped 4 bases from V and 5 bases from J, with 11 bases between.

Written as DNA, the CDR3 is TGTGCCAGCAGCCAACACAACGCGGGGAGCTCCTACAATGAGCAGTTCTTC. It yields the protein CASSQHNAGSSYNEQFF. The rearrangement links TRBV4-2 to TRBJ2-1, with D perhaps TRBD2 (6 bases). This CDR3 is 17 amino acids long. Germline CDR1 is LGHNA and CDR2 is YNFKEQ. V lost 2 bases to trimming and J lost 0 bases, with 14 bases between them.

There are a few counts of this clonotype. CDR3 in amino acids: CASSLSVSSGANVLTF. Here the CDR3 DNA reads TGTGCCAGCAGTTTAAGTGTTAGCTCTGGGGCCAACGTCCTGACTTTC. The chain is built from TRBV12-3 or TRBV12-4 and TRBJ2-6; D not certain. Trimming removed 2 bases from V and 0 bases from J, with 8 bases in between. The CDR3 extends over 16 amino acids.

This clonotype was counted between two and nine times. This chain links TRBV29-1 with TRBJ2-7, with TRBD2 matching 8 bases. Germline CDR1 and CDR2: SQVTM and ANQGSEA. The length of the CDR3 is 14 residues. V shed 6 bases, J shed 1 base, and the junction held 8 bases outside the gene matches. This CDR3 reads CSVGRAGGSYEQYF. Written as DNA, the CDR3 is TGCAGCGTGGGGCGGGCGGGAGGATCCTACGAGCAGTACTTC.

This clonotype was picked up a small number of times. The rearrangement links TRBV29-1 to TRBJ1-2; a possible D gene is TRBD1 (6 bases). The germline CDR1 and CDR2 sequences are SQVTM and ANQGSEA. Trimming took off 3 bases at V and 6 bases at J, with 11 bases between the two ends. The CDR3 consists of 12 residues. CDR3 in DNA: TGCAGCGTTGACGACAGGATGGATGGCTACACCTTC. It codes for CSVDDRMDGYTF.

The sample holds one count of this clonotype. At one end, the junction sequence differs from germline, possibly due to a read error. The V gene is TRBV7-6, the J gene TRBJ1-1; possibly TRBD1 for D (6 bases). The CDR3 runs to 16 residues. CDR1 is SGHVS, CDR2 FNYEAQ, per germline. This CDR3 reads CASSLNPVRGDTVAFF. The CDR3 DNA is TGTGCCAGCAGCTTAAACCCGGTGCGTGGGGACACTGTAGCTTTCTTT.

The chain is built from TRBV24-1 and TRBJ1-5; possibly TRBD1 for D (5 bases). Germline CDR1 is KGHDR and CDR2 is SFDVKD. The CDR3 is 15 residues long. V was clipped by 3 bases and J by 1 base, with 9 bases between them. This chain's CDR3 is CATSDSWGSNQPQHF. Here the CDR3 DNA reads TGTGCCACCAGTGATAGTTGGGGGAGCAATCAGCCCCAGCATTTT.

The rearrangement links TRBV25-1 to TRBJ2-1, with TRBD2 as a possible D gene (6 bases). Germline V gene lookup returns CDR1 MGHDK and CDR2 SYGVNS. This CDR3 is 16 amino acids long. The V and J ends lost 4 bases and 0 bases respectively, with 13 bases between them. CDR3 protein: CASSGPGSLSYNEQFF. CDR3 in DNA: TGTGCCAGCAGTGGGCCCGGGAGTCTCTCCTACAATGAGCAGTTCTTC.

V is TRBV9 and J is TRBJ2-3; 8 bases are shared with TRBD2. CDR3 length: 16 residues. The germline gives CDR1 SGDLS, CDR2 YYNGEE. Trimming at V came to 4 bases and at J to 4 bases, leaving 11 bases not matched to a gene. The CDR3 sequence: CASSPLGPGGADTQYF. CDR3 bases: TGTGCCAGCAGCCCTCTTGGACCGGGGGGGGCAGATACGCAGTATTTT.

A few counts support this clonotype. This rearrangement joins TRBV9 to TRBJ1-2, with D uncertain. The CDR3 has 15 residues. V lost 4 bases to trimming and J lost 2 bases, with 15 bases between them. CDR1 and CDR2 from the germline V gene are SGDLS and YYNGEE. CDR3 region: CASSTSPVLNYGYTF. The CDR3 DNA reads as TGTGCCAGCAGCACCAGCCCGGTACTCAACTATGGCTACACCTTC.